These 19 T cell receptor beta chains were all obtained from the same sample, sequenced in a study of identical twins. TCRdb independently ran MiXCR on the 5' RACE reads; one entry per CDR3 protein. Among about 900,000 distinct CDR3 sequences listed, around 12% were seen once. The same data also contributed to another study, on yellow fever vaccine responses in identical twins.

Sample: PBMCs. The receptors derive from a woman aged 18-30 years in good health.

The chain carries TRBV15 and TRBJ2-1; no reliable D call. Germline CDR1 reads LNHNV; CDR2 reads YYDKDF (reference sequence). The CDR3 consists of 12 residues. Deletions cut 4 bases from V and 6 bases from J, with 7 bases between. Here the CDR3 DNA reads TGTGCCACCAGCACTTCAGTCAATGAGCAGTTCTTC. Amino acid sequence: CATSTSVNEQFF.

This clonotype was picked up a small number of times. The chain couples TRBV20-1 to TRBJ1-2, with 10 positions matching TRBD1. This CDR3 has 15 residues. The germline CDR1 and CDR2 sequences are DFQATT and SNEGSKA (reference sequence). The trim removed 0 bases at V and 2 bases at J, leaving 3 bases unmatched. The CDR3, as DNA: TGCAGTGCTAGAGATCGGGGACAGGGGAACTATGGCTACACCTTC. Its translation is CSARDRGQGNYGYTF.

The CDR3: CSARDGLALNIQYF. The CDR3 DNA sequence: TGCAGTGCTAGAGATGGGCTAGCGTTAAACATTCAGTACTTC. This rearrangement joins TRBV20-1 to TRBJ2-4; TRBD2 is a possible D gene (6 bases). The CDR3 has 14 residues. The ends were cut back, 0 bases at V and 6 bases at J, with 12 bases in the middle. Germline V CDR1 and CDR2: DFQATT, SNEGSKA (reference sequence).

The chain recombines TRBV2 with TRBJ2-7; D remains unclear. Germline CDR1 SNHLY, CDR2 FYNNEI. This CDR3 contains 12 residues. Trimming removed 4 bases at V and 2 bases at J, with 6 bases between. The CDR3 nucleotides read TGTGCCAGCAGTGTCCCCACCTACGAGCAGTACTTC. Protein product: CASSVPTYEQYF. The variable domain in full, with the rest retrieved from reference TRBV2 and TRBJ2-7, is EPEVTQTPSHQVTQMGQEVILRCVPISNHLYFYWYRQILGQKVEFLVSFYNNEISEKSEIFDDQFSVERPDGSNFTLKIRSTKLEDSAMYFCASSVPTYEQYFGPGTRLTVT.

Only a few counts were recorded for this clonotype. The chain carries TRBV6-5 and TRBJ2-5; tentatively, D is TRBD2 (5 bases). The length of the CDR3 is 15 residues. V lost 4 bases and J lost 7, with 19 bases in between. Germline-derived CDR1 and CDR2 are MNHEY and SVGAGI. DNA of the CDR3: TGTGCCAGCAGTTTCTCGACACCGACCGGGGTGACCCAGTACTTC. Translated: CASSFSTPTGVTQYF.

This clonotype was counted only a few times. This chain uses TRBV20-1 with TRBJ2-5, with a tentative D call TRBD2 (6 bases). V was cut by 3 bases and J by 1 base, with 9 bases left in between. CDR1 and CDR2 (germline): DFQATT, SNEGSKA (reference sequence). This CDR3 is 13 amino acids long. The CDR3 region is CSASGSPQETQYF. CDR3 sequence (DNA): TGCAGTGCTAGCGGGAGTCCCCAAGAGACCCAGTACTTC.

About this clonotype: Compared with germline, one end of the junction differs, possibly owing to a read error. The chain combines TRBV15 with TRBJ2-7, with 8 positions matching TRBD1. This CDR3 has 14 amino acids. In germline, CDR1 is LNHNV, CDR2 YYDKDF (reference sequence). The CDR3 DNA reads as TGTGCCACCAGCAGAGAGGGACAGGAACCTCCCCGGGACTTC. Protein product: CATSREGQEPPRDF.

This clonotype was found many times. Here the CDR3 reads CASGDNRGSSEQYF. In nucleotides, the CDR3 is TGTGCCAGCGGGGATAACAGGGGTAGTAGCGAGCAGTACTTC. V gene TRBV28 combines with J gene TRBJ2-7, with 7 bases identical to TRBD1. Germline-derived CDR1 and CDR2 are MDHEN and SYDVKM. This CDR3 comprises 14 residues. The V and J ends lost 8 bases and 6 bases, in that order; junction bases with no gene match: 13.

The chain has TRBV4-1 and TRBJ1-6; TRBD1 matches at 11 bases. The CDR3 contains 15 residues. V shed 0 bases, J shed 13 bases, and the junction held 5 bases outside the gene matches. Germline V gene lookup returns CDR1 MGHRA and CDR2 YSYEKL. This CDR3 reads CASSQEWDRGIPLHF. The CDR3 DNA follows: TGCGCCAGCAGCCAAGAATGGGACAGGGGGATCCCCCTCCACTTT.

The V gene is TRBV6-5, the J gene TRBJ2-3; D not certain. The CDR3 extends over 14 amino acids. Trimming shortened V by 2 bases and J by 5 bases, and 11 bases separated the two germline ends. The germline V gene encodes CDR1 MNHEY and CDR2 SVGAGI. CDR3 loop: CASSYHPLEDTQYF. CDR3 DNA: TGTGCCAGCAGTTACCATCCCCTTGAAGATACGCAGTATTTT.

The chain links TRBV4-1 to TRBJ1-4, with D perhaps matching TRBD1 (5 bases). The CDR3 totals 14 residues. Per the germline V gene, CDR1 is MGHRA and CDR2 is YSYEKL. Trimming stripped 0 bases from V and 8 bases from J, with 10 bases between. The CDR3, as DNA: TGCGCCAGCAGCCAAGAAGGGGAAGGGGAAAAACTGTTTTTT. It is translated as CASSQEGEGEKLFF.

The chain has TRBV5-1 and TRBJ2-5; D is perhaps TRBD2 (5 bases). V shed 5 bases and J shed 7 bases, with 9 bases lying between them. In germline, CDR1 is SGHRS, CDR2 YFSETQ. The CDR3 length is 11 residues. The CDR3 DNA is TGCGCCAGCAGGGAGGCGGCGACCCAGTACTTC. Encoded protein: CASREAATQYF.

This clonotype was observed a handful of times. The rearrangement links TRBV20-1 to TRBJ2-3; 10 nucleotides line up with TRBD2. V was pared by 3 bases and J by 5 bases, with 8 bases of the junction left unmatched. CDR3 length: 15 amino acids. Per germline, CDR1 DFQATT and CDR2 SNEGSKA (reference sequence). Written as DNA, the CDR3 is TGCAGTGCTAGTGGGAGCGGGAGGGCATTAGATACGCAGTATTTT. Its protein product is CSASGSGRALDTQYF.

This clonotype was seen more than once but under ten times. The chain has TRBV4-2 and TRBJ1-6; D uncertain. Deletions cut 0 bases from V and 8 bases from J, with 11 bases between. The CDR3 spans 15 residues. Germline V lookup: CDR1 LGHNA, CDR2 YNFKEQ. Here the CDR3 DNA reads TGTGCCAGCAGCCAAGATGATGAGTCCTATTCACCCCTCCACTTT. Protein: CASSQDDESYSPLHF.

This rearrangement joins TRBV19 to TRBJ2-5; TRBD2 matches at 8 bases. In germline, CDR1 is LNHDA, CDR2 SQIVND (reference sequence). The V gene end was trimmed by 4 bases and the J gene end by 1 base; junction bases not matched to a gene: 8. The CDR3 has 16 residues. The CDR3 protein is CASSTAGTRPQETQYF. Written as DNA, the CDR3 is TGTGCCAGTAGTACTGCCGGGACTAGGCCCCAAGAGACCCAGTACTTC.

In its sample, this clonotype was seen a few times. The chain has TRBV5-1 and TRBJ2-5, with TRBD2 matching over 7 bases. CDR1 SGHRS and CDR2 YFSETQ come from the germline V gene. V lost 0 bases, J lost 4 bases, and 12 bases stayed unmatched. This CDR3 contains 17 residues. The CDR3 nucleotides read TGCGCCAGCAGCTTGGGTCCGGTGGGAGGGCCGGCAGAGACCCAGTACTTC. It codes for CASSLGPVGGPAETQYF.

There are a few counts of this clonotype. This chain connects TRBV27 to TRBJ2-1; D is possibly TRBD1 (5 bases). CDR3 size: 15 residues. Germline loops: CDR1 MNHEY, CDR2 SMNVEV (reference sequence). The germline V and J ends were trimmed by 6 bases and 2 bases, with 14 bases remaining between them. The CDR3 here is CASRQAPLTYNEQFF. For the CDR3, the DNA is TGTGCCAGCAGACAGGCCCCACTCACCTACAATGAGCAGTTCTTC.

The rearrangement links TRBV10-3 to TRBJ1-1, with TRBD1 as a possible D gene (6 bases). The CDR3 contains 15 residues. From germline, CDR1 is ENHRY and CDR2 SYGVKD. V dropped 4 bases and J dropped 4 bases, with 16 bases sitting between them. The CDR3 coding sequence is TGTGCCATCAGTGGGAACAGGGAAATGAGCACTGAAGCTTTCTTT. Translating it yields CAISGNREMSTEAFF.

A few counts support this clonotype. This chain uses TRBV3-1 with TRBJ1-2; 9 nucleotides match TRBD1. The CDR3 extends over 18 amino acids. Germline values: CDR1 LGHDT, CDR2 YNNKEL (reference sequence). Losses at the gene ends were 0 bases for V and 7 bases for J; bases not matched to a gene: 15. The CDR3 region has the DNA TGTGCCAGCAGCCAAGATGGGTGGTTGGACAGGGGTGATCTTGGCTACACCTTC. This encodes CASSQDGWLDRGDLGYTF.